This T cell receptor beta chain was captured by sequencing in a study of blood T cell repertoires in COVID-19 (TCRdb year 2020). Turning to the overall study: Samples from collaborators originated in the United States, Italy and Spain and spanned both the acute and convalescent phases of COVID-19. The material from the prospective study consisted of cDNA or gDNA derived from T cells, B-cell-depleted T cells, or PBMCs. Subjects who had been exposed to COVID-19, were actively infected with it, or had recovered from it provided the deeply sampled blood TCRbeta repertoires that made up the dataset. The repertoires were made available in a free public database intended to serve as a resource for research on the immune response to SARS-CoV-2. The samples were drawn from two sources: the first 160 participants of the ongoing ImmuneRACE study, and about 1,300 subjects contributed by 6 global collaborators. Sample metadata almost always included a de-identified subject ID, COVID-19 status, age in years and sex. Where available, HLA class I and class II types were obtained from metadata supplied by the sample provider rather than from assay-based typing.

V loses 4 bases at its end and J loses 4 bases; junction bases beyond the gene matches: 11. The CDR3 contains 16 residues, cysteine and phenylalanine counted. Only the CDR3 DNA is retained, 48 bases long and in frame from the first base. CDR1 is given as MNHEY and CDR2 as SMNVEV, both from the germline V gene (reference sequence). TCRbeta CDR3 regions were amplified from genomic DNA by means of the immunoSEQ Assay, a bias-controlled multiplex PCR. Turning to the authors' computational methods: The number of nucleated cells in each sample was estimated from the amplification of reference gene primers within the assay. Sequence reads were collapsed and filtered to measure the absolute abundance of every unique TCRbeta CDR3 rearrangement. Productive Simpson clonality was computed per sample as the square root of Simpson's diversity index over productive rearrangements. Entries here come from immuneACCESS through TCRdb and include only in-frame sequences with V and J called. Some clones fail to appear in such tables; in the studies checked, an unresolved V gene covers under half of the shortfall, and the cause of the remainder is unknown. V, J and clone size are taken as reported in that table, and D and trimming were inferred from the DNA itself. This sample is represented by 70,000 to 95,000 clones; under 95% of them were singletons. The ten biggest clones cover 3% to 4.5% of the sample.

Study-level results and caveats: Clinical and demographic metadata were provided uncurated, with the amount varying by source and participant.

The collaborating institutions used their own protocols to collect whole blood in K2EDTA tubes. Collaborator samples were shipped for TCRbeta analysis as frozen whole blood, isolated PBMCs, or DNA extracted from either sample type. Turning to this clone: It lacks a known antigen. No much larger clone exists at a distance of one base, and base qualities are not known.

This TCR was recovered from a woman in her forties or fifties in a cohort sampled during active COVID-19. The sample taken for sequencing was peripheral blood. The chain uses TRBV27 and TRBJ2-5; 8 middle bases align to TRBD1. The DNA reads as follows: TGTGCCAGCAGTTATACCCGGACAGGGAGTTCAGAGACCCAGTACTTC. Protein translation: CASSYTRTGSSETQYF.